The clone carrying this TCR beta chain qualifies as large. The antigen remains unidentified. Adjacent lung, free of atypia, was sampled at least 2 cm from the tumor margin. The data derive from a study of T cells in localized non-small cell lung cancer. Findings of the study overall: Across samples, adjacent lung featured a median around 56 of the top 100 tumor clones. Longer overall survival was linked to higher blood T cell density.

TCRdb keeps only in-frame clones here, not all; method: immunoSEQ multiplex PCR. In the table there are some 850 clones, around 32% of which are singletons. The source material was normal lung tissue next to the tumor, sampled before any cancer treatment. The receptor comes from a male donor aged 60 or over with stage II squamous cell lung carcinoma.

The CDR3 loop is CASSLVFGTGGSYNEQFF. Written as DNA, the CDR3 is TGTGCCAGCAGCTTAGTTTTCGGGACAGGGGGCTCCTACAATGAGCAGTTCTTC. V usage is TRBV11-3 and J usage is TRBJ2-1; the match to TRBD1 covers 11 bases. Trimming cost V 1 base and J 0 bases; bases outside gene matches: 5. From germline, CDR1 is SGHNT and CDR2 YENEEA. The CDR3 length is 18 residues.